Listed here are 17 T cell receptor beta chains from one sample, sequenced in a study of blood T cell repertoires in COVID-19. Using immunoSEQ multiplex PCR, the repertoire was profiled, and TCRdb retains in-frame clones only, with some absent. The sample contains some 80,000 clones, around 81% of which appear only once. The specimen was peripheral blood. Source of these receptors: an elderly man with acute or convalescent COVID-19.

This clone has more than one count but fewer than ten. This rearrangement joins TRBV6-1 to TRBJ1-1, with D possibly being TRBD1 (6 bases). Germline V gene data show CDR1 as MNHNS and CDR2 as SASEGT. Trimming removed 2 bases from V and 5 bases from J, with 18 bases in between. This CDR3 has 16 residues. The CDR3 DNA is TGTGCCAGCAGTGAAAGGCCGTTACAGGGCGGGACTGAAGCTTTCTTT. Its protein is CASSERPLQGGTEAFF.

This chain links TRBV3-1 (or the pseudogene TRBV3-2) with TRBJ1-4, with 9 bases aligning to TRBD1. Germline V CDR1 and CDR2: LGHDT, YNNKEL (reference sequence). The V segment lost 5 bases and the J segment 6 bases; nucleotides outside the gene matches: 4. The CDR3 runs 14 residues. In nucleotides, the CDR3 is TGTGCCAGCAGCAGCCGGGACAGGGATGAAAAACTGTTTTTT. It specifies CASSSRDRDEKLFF.

The gene calls are TRBV7-3 and TRBJ2-6; possibly TRBD1 for D (5 bases). CDR3 length: 15 residues. Germline lookup yields CDR1 SGHTA and CDR2 FQGTGA. Trimming shortened V by 5 bases and J by 0 bases, and 8 bases separated the two germline ends. The CDR3 DNA is TGTGCCAGCAGCCCCCAGGGCTCTGGGGCCAACGTCCTGACTTTC. Translation gives CASSPQGSGANVLTF.

The chain recombines TRBV11-1 with TRBJ2-7, with 11 bases lining up with TRBD2. V lost 5 bases to trimming and J lost 1 base; unmatched junction nucleotides: 7. The CDR3 sequence is 16 residues long. Germline V gene lookup returns CDR1 SGHAT and CDR2 FQDESV (reference sequence). The CDR3 sequence: CASSVTSGVLSYEQYF. CDR3 DNA: TGTGCCAGCAGCGTGACTAGCGGGGTCCTGTCCTACGAGCAGTACTTC.

The gene calls are TRBV19 and TRBJ1-5; 9 nucleotides agree with TRBD1. V shed 6 bases and J 4 bases; nucleotides not matched to a gene: 10. The CDR3 spans 16 residues. The V gene's germline CDR1 is LNHDA and CDR2 SQIVND (reference sequence). CDR3 sequence: CASRDPGQGTNQPQHF. The CDR3 DNA is TGTGCCAGTAGGGACCCGGGACAGGGAACAAATCAGCCCCAGCATTTT.

This sequence joins TRBV18 and TRBJ2-2; weak D call: TRBD1 (6 bases). Looked up from germline, CDR1 is KGHSH and CDR2 is LQKENI. Trimming cost V 2 bases and J 5 bases, with 12 bases left between them. The CDR3 length is 15 residues. The CDR3 nucleotides read TGTGCCAGCTCACCAACAGGGTTCGAGACCGGGGAGCTGTTTTTT. Amino acid sequence: CASSPTGFETGELFF.

In this sample, this clone turned up once. A read error may account for a junction end that differs from germline. The chain links TRBV18 to TRBJ1-6; 8 bases agree with TRBD1. In germline, CDR1 is KGHSH, CDR2 LQKENI. The CDR3 has 13 amino acids. The CDR3 here is CASSRDRLNSPDF. CDR3 sequence (DNA): TGTGCCAGCTCCCGGGACAGGCTAAATTCACCCGACTTT.

The chain couples TRBV28 to TRBJ1-5, with 8 bases lining up with TRBD1. V shed 2 bases and J 1 base; nucleotides not matched to a gene: 7. The CDR3 has 17 residues. CDR1 is MDHEN and CDR2 is SYDVKM in the germline V gene. The DNA for the CDR3 is TGTGCCAGCAGTTTAAGGCAGGGGGCCATCAGCAATCAGCCCCAGCATTTT. Translated: CASSLRQGAISNQPQHF.

This sequence joins TRBV25-1 and TRBJ1-1; a possible D gene is TRBD1 (6 bases). This CDR3 spans 15 amino acids. Germline V gene data show CDR1 as MGHDK and CDR2 as SYGVNS. The germline V and J ends were trimmed by 6 bases and 1 base, with 15 bases remaining between them. CDR3 region: CASRDLGQPNTEAFF. In nucleotides, the CDR3 is TGTGCCAGCAGGGACCTTGGACAGCCGAACACTGAAGCTTTCTTT.

The chain joins TRBV5-1 to TRBJ1-1, with D perhaps matching TRBD1 (5 bases). Trimming took 0 bases from V and 5 from J, leaving 14 bases between them. Looked up from germline, CDR1 is SGHRS and CDR2 is YFSETQ. CDR3 length: 15 amino acids. This CDR3 is CASSLGSGGRTEAFF. DNA for the CDR3: TGCGCCAGCAGCTTGGGTTCGGGGGGAAGGACTGAAGCTTTCTTT.

The chain combines TRBV9 with TRBJ1-1; D is perhaps TRBD1 (5 bases). V was clipped by 0 bases and J by 6 bases, with 9 bases between them. Per germline, CDR1 SGDLS and CDR2 YYNGEE. This CDR3 region has 13 residues. CDR3: CASSVGVGAEAFF. In nucleotides, the CDR3 is TGTGCCAGCAGCGTAGGAGTAGGGGCTGAAGCTTTCTTT.

This chain connects TRBV11-2 to TRBJ2-1; TRBD2 matches at 8 bases. The CDR3 length is 15 residues. Germline lookup yields CDR1 SGHAT and CDR2 FQNNGV. Losses at the gene ends were 3 bases for V and 2 bases for J; bases not matched to a gene: 3. The CDR3 spells CASSFLAGTYNEQFF. DNA of the CDR3: TGTGCCAGCAGCTTTCTAGCGGGTACCTACAATGAGCAGTTCTTC. The variable domain in full, completed from reference TRBV11-2 and TRBJ2-1, reads EAGVAQSPRYKIIEKRQSVAFWCNPISGHATLYWYQQILGQGPKLLIQFQNNGVVDDSQLPKDRFSAERLKGVDSTLKIQPAKLEDSAVYLCASSFLAGTYNEQFFGPGTRLTVL.

The chain is built from TRBV7-2 and TRBJ1-5, with TRBD1 matching 8 bases. CDR3 size: 15 residues. Germline CDR1 SGHTA, CDR2 FQGNSA. V gave up 2 bases and J gave up 4 bases; unmatched junction bases: 4. The CDR3 DNA reads TGTGCCAGCAGCTTAAACAGGGGGGAGAATCAGCCCCAGCATTTT. This translates into CASSLNRGENQPQHF.

The DNA of the CDR3 is TGTGCCAGCAGCTGGCGGGACAGGGGAACCGGGGAGCTGTTTTTT. It specifies CASSWRDRGTGELFF. The chain uses TRBV3-1 (or the pseudogene TRBV3-2) and TRBJ2-2, with 10 nucleotides matching TRBD1. CDR3 length: 15 residues. The germline CDR1 and CDR2 sequences are LGHDT and YNNKEL (reference sequence). Trimming at V came to 5 bases and at J to 5 bases, leaving 5 bases not matched to a gene.

The rearrangement links TRBV6-6 to TRBJ2-7; 9 positions match TRBD1. The CDR3 loop spans 15 amino acids. Germline-derived CDR1 and CDR2 are MNHNY and SVGAGI (reference sequence). V shed 6 bases, J shed 4 bases, and the junction held 10 bases outside the gene matches. DNA of the CDR3: TGTGCCAGCAGGCCAAACCGGGACAGGGCTTACGAGCAGTACTTC. It specifies CASRPNRDRAYEQYF.

This clone was counted a few times. The chain couples TRBV12-3 or TRBV12-4 to TRBJ1-3; D gene uncertain. This CDR3 comprises 12 residues. Trimming removed 8 bases at V and 0 bases at J, with 5 bases between. The CDR3 is CASGNSGNTIYF. Written as DNA, the CDR3 is TGTGCCAGCGGCAACTCTGGAAACACCATATATTTT.

The chain links TRBV7-8 to TRBJ2-7; D remains ambiguous. The CDR3 consists of 12 residues. Per germline, CDR1 SGHVS and CDR2 FQNEAQ. V dropped 3 bases and J dropped 0 bases, with 3 bases sitting between them. CDR3 amino acids: CASSFSSYEQYF. CDR3 sequence (DNA): TGTGCCAGCAGCTTTAGCTCCTACGAGCAGTACTTC. Together with reference TRBV7-8 and TRBJ2-7, the CDR3 gives the full variable domain: GAGVSQSPRYKVAKRGQDVALRCDPISGHVSLFWYQQALGQGPEFLTYFQNEAQLDKSGLPSDRFFAERPEGSVSTLKIQRTQQEDSAVYLCASSFSSYEQYFGPGTRLTVT.